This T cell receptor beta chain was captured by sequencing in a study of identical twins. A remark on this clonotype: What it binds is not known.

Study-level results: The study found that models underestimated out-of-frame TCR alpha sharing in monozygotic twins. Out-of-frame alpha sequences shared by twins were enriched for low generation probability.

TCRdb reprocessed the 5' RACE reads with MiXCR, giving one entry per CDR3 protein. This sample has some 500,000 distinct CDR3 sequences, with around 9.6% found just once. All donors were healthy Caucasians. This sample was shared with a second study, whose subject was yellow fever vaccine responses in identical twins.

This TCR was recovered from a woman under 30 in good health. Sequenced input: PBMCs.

The CDR3 loop is CASSQGIWREAQETQYF. The CDR3 DNA is TGTGCCAGCAGCCAAGGGATATGGCGGGAGGCCCAAGAGACCCAGTACTTC. The chain recombines TRBV3-1 with TRBJ2-5, with 8 bases matching TRBD2. Losses at the gene ends were 1 base for V and 1 base for J; bases not matched to a gene: 8. The CDR3 totals 17 residues. Germline CDR1 is LGHDT and CDR2 is YNNKEL (reference sequence).